Below are 3 T cell receptor beta chains sequenced from a single sample in a study of CD8+ T cells in alopecia areata (dated by TCRdb to between 2018 and 2020). Library preparation used the immunoSEQ multiplex PCR assay. To provide template for TCR sequencing, every sample had RNA extracted and reverse transcribed into cDNA. TCRdb took this table from immuneACCESS and kept in-frame rearrangements with V and J called. Such tables lack part of the clones; where checked against another copy, unresolved V genes explain under half of the gap, and the rest is unexplained. The sample profile shows roughly 150,000 clones; about 60% of them were found once. Together, the top ten hold approximately 6.5% of the sample. Per the publication, the time point label means: baseline before oral tofacitinib. This material consisted of CD4+ T cells sorted from blood, taken at week 0. Receptors were obtained from a human donor with alopecia areata.

The chain employs TRBV15 and TRBJ2-3, with D perhaps matching TRBD2 (5 bases). The germline V and J ends were trimmed by 0 bases and 6 bases, with 10 bases remaining between them. Per the germline V gene, CDR1 is LNHNV and CDR2 is YYDKDF (reference sequence). This CDR3 comprises 14 residues. DNA of the CDR3: TGTGCCACCAGCAGAGATAACGGGGAGGATACGCAGTATTTT. Amino acid sequence: CATSRDNGEDTQYF.

The chain has TRBV28 and TRBJ2-7; 8 bases line up with TRBD2. The junction had 11 bases not matched to a gene; V was cut back by 6 bases and J by 7 bases. The germline V gene has CDR1 MDHEN and CDR2 SYDVKM. This CDR3 region has 14 residues. The CDR3 region has the DNA TGTGCCAGCAGCCTTAGCGGGGCCTCGGGGGAGCAGTACTTC. Translation gives CASSLSGASGEQYF.

This clone was seen just once. J is TRBJ2-7 and V is TRBV4-1; TRBD2 matches at 8 bases. V shed 0 bases, J shed 0 bases, and the junction held 7 bases outside the gene matches. The germline V gene encodes CDR1 MGHRA and CDR2 YSYEKL. There are 17 residues in the CDR3. The CDR3 reads CASSQDQRGTLSYEQYF. For the CDR3, the DNA is TGCGCCAGCAGCCAAGACCAGCGGGGGACCCTCTCCTACGAGCAGTACTTC.